Listed below are T cell receptor beta chains from one sample, sequenced in a study of identical twins. TCRdb re-called the 5' RACE reads through MiXCR, storing one row per CDR3 protein. The profile shows 400,000 to 500,000 distinct CDR3 sequences, approximately 18% of them singletons. The sample consisted of naive T cells sorted from blood. The receptors here all came from a man aged 45 to 65 in good health. CDR3s include the opening cysteine and the closing phenylalanine or tryptophan. A D gene is named only where the DNA matches it firmly. The size field is filled for only some rows; it gives once, few, many or a size class.

clone size,V gene,D gene,J gene,CDR3 DNA,CDR3 protein
few,TRBV12-3/TRBV12-4,TRBD1,TRBJ1-5,TGTGCCAGCAGTTTATCGGGGACAGTTATCAATCAGCCCCAGCATTTT,CASSLSGTVINQPQHF
few,TRBV6-2/TRBV6-3,.,TRBJ1-5,TGTGCCAGCAGTGTGGGACACCCTAGCAATCAGCCCCAGCATTTT,CASSVGHPSNQPQHF
.,TRBV28,TRBD1,TRBJ2-1,TGTGCCAGCAGTTGGACAGGGGTCTACAATGAGCAGTTCTTC,CASSWTGVYNEQFF
.,TRBV5-6,TRBD2,TRBJ2-1,TGTGCCAGCAGCACGGGGACTAGCGCGTACAATGAGCAGTTCTTC,CASSTGTSAYNEQFF
many,TRBV20-1,.,TRBJ2-1,TGCAGTGCTAGTTCGGTCACCCCAACCAATGAGCAGTTCTTC,CSASSVTPTNEQFF
few,TRBV28,TRBD1,TRBJ2-2,TGTGCCAGCAGTCAGGGGGCGAACACCGGGGAGCTGTTTTTT,CASSQGANTGELFF
few,TRBV20-1,.,TRBJ2-7,TGCAGTGCTAGAGATCTGCGCGGGACCGTTTCCGAGCAGTACTTC,CSARDLRGTVSEQYF
many,TRBV11-2,.,TRBJ2-5,TGTGCCAGCAACGCCTTCGTAGGGGCTGAGACCCAGTACTTC,CASNAFVGAETQYF
.,TRBV28,.,TRBJ2-7,TGTGCCAGCAGAGGACATCCGAGCTCCTACGAGCAGTACTTC,CASRGHPSSYEQYF
many,TRBV27,TRBD1,TRBJ2-7,TGTGCCAGCAGTCCGACAGGGGGGGACTACGAGCAGTACTTC,CASSPTGGDYEQYF
many,TRBV5-1,TRBD1,TRBJ1-2,TGCGCCAGCAGCTTGGAACAGGGGGATGGCTACACCTTC,CASSLEQGDGYTF
few,TRBV4-2,.,TRBJ1-2,TGTGCCAGCAGCCTGGCGACCGGGTTTACCACCCGGGGCTACACCTTC,CASSLATGFTTRGYTF
.,TRBV6-2/TRBV6-3,.,TRBJ1-5,TGTGCCAGCACGGACAGCCGGTATCAGCCCCAGCATTTT,CASTDSRYQPQHF
many,TRBV30,.,TRBJ2-5,TGTGCCTGGAGTGTAGGTTCGAGGAGGGGAGGAGAGACCCAGTACTTC,CAWSVGSRRGGETQYF
many,TRBV20-1,TRBD1,TRBJ1-5,TGCAGTGCTTCTGAATCGGGACAGGGTGGCCAGCCCCAGCATTTT,CSASESGQGGQPQHF
many,TRBV11-1,TRBD1,TRBJ2-6,TGTGCCAGCAGCTACCGACAGGGCCAGTACTTTGGGGCCAACGTCCTGACTTTC,CASSYRQGQYFGANVLTF
few,TRBV7-9,.,TRBJ2-6,TGTGCCAGCAGCAATGAGTACTCCTGGGCCAACGTCCTGACTTTC,CASSNEYSWANVLTF
once,TRBV6-2/TRBV6-3,.,TRBJ1-1,TGTGCCAGCAGTTTCCTATGGAGGGGCGCTGAAGCTTTCTTT,CASSFLWRGAEAFF
.,TRBV7-9,TRBD1,TRBJ1-4,TGTGCCAGCAGACCCGACAGGGGGCGAGAAAAACTGTTTTTT,CASRPDRGREKLFF
.,TRBV6-2/TRBV6-3,TRBD1,TRBJ1-1,TGTGCCAGCAGGAGGGGGCCTGAGAACACTGAAGCTTTCTTT,CASRRGPENTEAFF
few,TRBV12-3/TRBV12-4,.,TRBJ1-5,TGTGCCAGCAGAGGCAGGGCAGATCAGCCCCAGCATTTT,CASRGRADQPQHF
many,TRBV7-2,.,TRBJ1-1,TGTGCCAGCAGCTTAGACAGGCATACTGAAGCTTTCTTT,CASSLDRHTEAFF
many,TRBV30,.,TRBJ2-7,TGTGCCTGGAGTGTACGTTACGAGCAGTACTTC,CAWSVRYEQYF
many,TRBV6-5,.,TRBJ2-3,TGTGCCAGCAGTTACGGAACAGATACGCAGTATTTT,CASSYGTDTQYF
.,TRBV12-3/TRBV12-4,.,TRBJ2-5,TGTGCCAGCAGGCGGATAAGACAGCCCCCCGAGACCCAGTACTTC,CASRRIRQPPETQYF
many,TRBV29-1,.,TRBJ2-3,TGCAGCGTTGAAGAATTCGGGAGAACAGATACGCAGTATTTT,CSVEEFGRTDTQYF
.,TRBV3-1,.,TRBJ1-2,TGTGCCAGCAGCCAAGTTAAGGGCTATGGCTACACCTTC,CASSQVKGYGYTF
.,TRBV12-3/TRBV12-4,.,TRBJ2-7,TGTGCCAGCAGCCCCCGGTCCGGGGGGCCGATCTCATACGAGCAGTACTTC,CASSPRSGGPISYEQYF
few,TRBV20-1,TRBD1,TRBJ1-3,TGCAGTGCACGTACAGGGGGCTGGGACACCATATATTTT,CSARTGGWDTIYF
.,TRBV5-1,TRBD1,TRBJ2-2,TGCGCCAGCAGCTTGGAAGGGACAGGGTACACCGGGGAGCTGTTTTTT,CASSLEGTGYTGELFF
few,TRBV12-3/TRBV12-4,TRBD1,TRBJ2-7,TGTGCCAGCAGTTTAGCGCTGCAGGGGGCGAACGAGCAGTACTTC,CASSLALQGANEQYF
few,TRBV6-2/TRBV6-3,TRBD2,TRBJ2-2,TGTGCCAGCAGTTACGTTCCGGGAGGGCCGAACACCGGGGAGCTGTTTTTT,CASSYVPGGPNTGELFF
few,TRBV13,.,TRBJ2-2,TGTGCCAGCAGCTTCTTGCACAGAACTCGGACCGGGGAGCTGTTTTTT,CASSFLHRTRTGELFF
.,TRBV6-5,.,TRBJ1-6,TGTGCCAGCAGTTACTCGACTGGGGGGGGTTCACCCCTCCACTTT,CASSYSTGGGSPLHF
many,TRBV20-1,.,TRBJ2-7,TGCAGTGCTAGAGATGAGGGGGAGGGATCCTACGAGCAGTACTTC,CSARDEGEGSYEQYF
few,TRBV4-1,.,TRBJ2-5,TGCGCCAGCAGCCAAGATTCTAATAGCGGAAAGACCCAGTACTTC,CASSQDSNSGKTQYF
many,TRBV24-1,TRBD1,TRBJ2-1,TGTGCCACCAGTGACAGACAGGGTATGTGGTCGGATGAGCAGTTCTTC,CATSDRQGMWSDEQFF
few,TRBV12-3/TRBV12-4,.,TRBJ2-2,TGTGCCAGCAGTTTTTCCAGGAACACCGGGGAGCTGTTTTTT,CASSFSRNTGELFF
many,TRBV12-3/TRBV12-4,.,TRBJ2-6,TGTGCCAGCAGCTACCTTCTAGGGACTGGGGCCAACGTCCTGACTTTC,CASSYLLGTGANVLTF
many,TRBV29-1,TRBD2,TRBJ2-3,TGCAGCGTTGAAGCGGGAGGGCCAGATACGCAGTATTTT,CSVEAGGPDTQYF
many,TRBV7-8,TRBD2,TRBJ2-7,TGTGCCAGCAGCTTGGGACTAGTCCGCGAGCAGTACTTC,CASSLGLVREQYF
.,TRBV27,.,TRBJ2-7,TGTGCCAGCGGCCGGACAGCCTACGAGCAGTACTTC,CASGRTAYEQYF
.,TRBV12-3/TRBV12-4,.,TRBJ2-5,TGTGCCAGCAGCCCCACGAGGCTACAAGAGACCCAGTACTTC,CASSPTRLQETQYF
.,TRBV5-6,.,TRBJ1-2,TGTGCCAGCACAAACTTGGATTCAGAAACCCTCGGTGGCTACACCTTC,CASTNLDSETLGGYTF
.,TRBV7-3,.,TRBJ2-6,TGTGCCAGCAGCTTGAGACAGGACCCCTCTGGGGCCAACGTCCTGACTTTC,CASSLRQDPSGANVLTF
few,TRBV7-2,.,TRBJ2-1,TGTGCCAGCAGCTTCGACGAATTCCACTACAATGAGCAGTTCTTC,CASSFDEFHYNEQFF
many,TRBV11-2,.,TRBJ1-3,TGTGCCAGCAGCTTAGGGACGGGTTCTGGAAACACCATATATTTT,CASSLGTGSGNTIYF
.,TRBV4-3,.,TRBJ2-2,TGCGCCAGCAGCCAAGTCGGCTTCTGGACCGGGGAGCTGTTTTTT,CASSQVGFWTGELFF
few,TRBV20-1,.,TRBJ1-1,TGCAGTGCTAGAACCGCAGCAACGAACACTGAAGCTTTCTTT,CSARTAATNTEAFF
many,TRBV20-1,.,TRBJ2-7,TGCAGTGCCCCGGGGCAGTTCCGCTACGAGCAGTACTTC,CSAPGQFRYEQYF
few,TRBV24-1,TRBD1,TRBJ2-7,TGTGCCACCAGTGATTTGGTTCAGGGGGCTACCTACGAGCAGTACTTC,CATSDLVQGATYEQYF
.,TRBV5-1,TRBD1,TRBJ1-1,TGCGCCAGCAGCTTGGGGACAGGGGCCATGAACACTGAAGCTTTCTTT,CASSLGTGAMNTEAFF
.,TRBV27,TRBD2,TRBJ2-1,TGTGCCAGCAGTGCTAGCGGGGGGGTGACCTACAATGAGCAGTTCTTC,CASSASGGVTYNEQFF
.,TRBV3-1,.,TRBJ2-4,TGTGCCAGCAGCCAAGGTAGAACAATAGCCAAAAACATTCAGTACTTC,CASSQGRTIAKNIQYF
few,TRBV12-3/TRBV12-4,TRBD1,TRBJ2-7,TGTGCCAGCAGCCGGACAGGGGGCTTTTACGAGCAGTACTTC,CASSRTGGFYEQYF
.,TRBV27,TRBD2,TRBJ2-7,TGTGCCAGCAGTTTAAAGCCCGTAGCGGGAGGGGGATACGAGCAGTACTTC,CASSLKPVAGGGYEQYF
many,TRBV11-2,TRBD2,TRBJ2-1,TGTGCCAGCAGCTTAGTTGGAGTGGGACTAGCGGGAGTCAATGAGCAGTTCTTC,CASSLVGVGLAGVNEQFF
.,TRBV24-1,TRBD1,TRBJ2-1,TGTGCCACCAGTGATCGCCTTACAGGGGGCAGGAATGAGCAGTTCTTC,CATSDRLTGGRNEQFF
.,TRBV29-1,.,TRBJ2-2,TGCAGCGTTGTGGGTTGGACCGGGGAGCTGTTTTTT,CSVVGWTGELFF
.,TRBV7-2,TRBD1,TRBJ1-2,TGTGCCAGCAGCCTTCGAACAGGGGGGAGTAGTGGCTACACCTTC,CASSLRTGGSSGYTF